These T cell receptor beta chains were read from a single sample in a study of blood T cells in healthy people across ages. MiXCR, applied by TCRdb to the 5' RACE reads, yields one record per CDR3 protein. The sample has 710,000 or so distinct CDR3 sequences; over 20% are singletons. What was sequenced was blood. The source of these receptors is a man between 65 and 85 years old in good health. Both conserved end residues are part of each CDR3. The D gene is left open where the match is weak. Clone size appears in some rows only: once, few, many, or a class for an expanded clone.

D: .; V: TRBV28; size: .; J: TRBJ1-1; DNA: TGTGCCAGCAGTTTCGGGACAATGAACACTGAAGCTTTCTTT; CDR3: CASSFGTMNTEAFF
D: .; V: TRBV16; size: .; J: TRBJ1-1; DNA: TGTGCCAGCAGCCTATGGACGGCGGACACTGAAGCTTTCTTT; CDR3: CASSLWTADTEAFF
D: TRBD2; V: TRBV12-3/TRBV12-4; size: .; J: TRBJ2-1; DNA: TGTGCCAGCAGAAAAAGATTAAGGACTAGCGGGCATGATGAGCAGTTCTTC; CDR3: CASRKRLRTSGHDEQFF
D: TRBD2; V: TRBV12-3/TRBV12-4; size: .; J: TRBJ2-3; DNA: TGTGCCAGCGCGACTAGCGCTAGCACAGATACGCAGTATTTT; CDR3: CASATSASTDTQYF
D: TRBD2; V: TRBV20-1; size: .; J: TRBJ2-4; DNA: TGCAGTGCTAGAGGATTTTTGGGGGGGACGGGGGGAGAGAACATTCAGTACTTC; CDR3: CSARGFLGGTGGENIQYF
D: TRBD1; V: TRBV5-1; size: few; J: TRBJ1-2; DNA: TGCGCCAGCAGCTTGAACACAGGGGCGAACACCTTC; CDR3: CASSLNTGANTF
D: TRBD1; V: TRBV6-5; size: .; J: TRBJ1-2; DNA: TGTGCCAGCAGTCTCAGGGGGCGCCAGGATGGCTACACCTTC; CDR3: CASSLRGRQDGYTF
D: TRBD2; V: TRBV10-3; size: .; J: TRBJ2-1; DNA: TGTGCCATCAGAGAGGGAGCGGGAGGGCCCTACAATGAGCAGTTCTTC; CDR3: CAIREGAGGPYNEQFF
D: .; V: TRBV6-5; size: many; J: TRBJ2-1; DNA: TGTGCCAGCAGTGAGGAGGGCCAAATCTACAATGAGCAGTTCTTC; CDR3: CASSEEGQIYNEQFF
D: .; V: TRBV27; size: few; J: TRBJ2-2; DNA: TGTGCCAGCAGTTTAGTCCTACCGTCCGGGGAGCTGTTTTTT; CDR3: CASSLVLPSGELFF
D: TRBD2; V: TRBV27; size: many; J: TRBJ2-1; DNA: TGTGCCAGCAGTTTTGCTAGCGGGGTATCTAATGAGCAGTTCTTC; CDR3: CASSFASGVSNEQFF
D: TRBD2; V: TRBV24-1; size: .; J: TRBJ2-1; DNA: TGTGCCACCAGTGACCCAACTAGCGGGAGGGGTGCTGAGCAGTTCTTC; CDR3: CATSDPTSGRGAEQFF
D: .; V: TRBV15; size: .; J: TRBJ2-1; DNA: TGTGCCACCAGCAGAGATCGGAAGCGGGACATGTGGACTTTATACAATGAGCAGTTCTTC; CDR3: CATSRDRKRDMWTLYNEQFF
D: TRBD2; V: TRBV11-2; size: .; J: TRBJ2-2; DNA: TGCGCCAGCAGCTTAGCGGGGACTGGCCGAGTTACCGGGGAGCTGTTTTTT; CDR3: CASSLAGTGRVTGELFF
D: .; V: TRBV4-2; size: .; J: TRBJ2-3; DNA: TGTGCCAGCAGCCAATTTAAGGGGGCAGATACGCAGTATTTT; CDR3: CASSQFKGADTQYF
D: .; V: TRBV29-1; size: few; J: TRBJ1-2; DNA: TGCAGCGTTGCGCTCCAGGGTTATGGCTACACCTTC; CDR3: CSVALQGYGYTF
D: .; V: TRBV12-3/TRBV12-4; size: few; J: TRBJ2-7; DNA: TGTGCCAGCAGTTTTTCCGAGGGGGGCCCCTACGAGCAGTACTTC; CDR3: CASSFSEGGPYEQYF
D: .; V: TRBV20-1; size: .; J: TRBJ1-1; DNA: TGCAGTGCTAGAGATTTCCTGAACACTGAAGCCTTCTTT; CDR3: CSARDFLNTEAFF
D: .; V: TRBV4-2; size: many; J: TRBJ2-7; DNA: TGTGCCAGCAGCCAAGATAGGCAGGAAACCTACGAGCAGTACTTC; CDR3: CASSQDRQETYEQYF
D: TRBD2; V: TRBV29-1; size: few; J: TRBJ2-3; DNA: TGCAGCGTTGAAGACTCAGGACTAGCGGAGAGACCCCCAGATACGCAGTATTTT; CDR3: CSVEDSGLAERPPDTQYF
D: TRBD2; V: TRBV4-2; size: .; J: TRBJ2-7; DNA: TGTGCCAGCAGCCAAGAGGAACTAGCGGGCCGGGACGGGCAGTACTTC; CDR3: CASSQEELAGRDGQYF
D: .; V: TRBV20-1; size: few; J: TRBJ2-5; DNA: TGCAGTGCTTCCCCTAGCGCGGAGACCCAGTACTTC; CDR3: CSASPSAETQYF
D: .; V: TRBV29-1; size: .; J: TRBJ2-5; DNA: TGCAGCGTCTGTGAGAGGGCAGGACAAGGGACCCAGTACTTC; CDR3: CSVCERAGQGTQYF
D: .; V: TRBV7-2; size: .; J: TRBJ2-1; DNA: TGTGCCAGCAGCTTAGAGTGGATGTCCTACAATGAGCAGTTCTTC; CDR3: CASSLEWMSYNEQFF
D: .; V: TRBV2; size: .; J: TRBJ1-1; DNA: TGTGCCAGCAGTGCCCAAACGAACACTGAAGCTTTCTTT; CDR3: CASSAQTNTEAFF
D: TRBD2; V: TRBV9; size: few; J: TRBJ2-1; DNA: TGTGCCAGCAGCGCCGAGCGACTAGCGGGAGAGGAGCAGTTCTTC; CDR3: CASSAERLAGEEQFF
D: .; V: TRBV10-3; size: few; J: TRBJ2-7; DNA: TGTGCCATCAGTGACTTTAACGAGCAGTACTTC; CDR3: CAISDFNEQYF
D: TRBD2; V: TRBV29-1; size: .; J: TRBJ2-1; DNA: TGCAGCGGATGGCGGGAGTCCAATGAGCAGTTCTTC; CDR3: CSGWRESNEQFF
D: .; V: TRBV24-1; size: many; J: TRBJ2-3; DNA: TGTGCCACCGCTGCCAGCACAGATACGCAGTATTTT; CDR3: CATAASTDTQYF
D: .; V: TRBV5-1; size: few; J: TRBJ2-1; DNA: TGCGCCAGCAGCTTCCTGAGGGGCAGGGGTAATGAGCAGTTCTTC; CDR3: CASSFLRGRGNEQFF
D: .; V: TRBV5-1; size: few; J: TRBJ2-7; DNA: TGCGCCAGCAGCGACCCCAACTACGAGCAGTACTTC; CDR3: CASSDPNYEQYF
D: TRBD1; V: TRBV18; size: .; J: TRBJ2-1; DNA: TGTGCCAGCTCACCAGAACAGGGGCCCTACAATGAGCAGTTCTTC; CDR3: CASSPEQGPYNEQFF
D: .; V: TRBV5-1; size: .; J: TRBJ1-2; DNA: TGCGCCAGCAGCTTGGCACCGGGACGGGGCTCTGGCTACACCTTC; CDR3: CASSLAPGRGSGYTF
D: TRBD1; V: TRBV5-1; size: few; J: TRBJ2-1; DNA: TGCGCCAGCAGCTTGTCTCAGGGGGTTAATGAGCAGTTCTTC; CDR3: CASSLSQGVNEQFF
D: TRBD2; V: TRBV14; size: few; J: TRBJ2-1; DNA: TGTGCCAGCAGCCGTCTAGCGGGAGTTTACAATGAGCAGTTCTTC; CDR3: CASSRLAGVYNEQFF
D: .; V: TRBV5-6; size: .; J: TRBJ2-4; DNA: TGTGCCAGCAGCTTGGATGGGATGGCCAAAAACATTCAGTACTTC; CDR3: CASSLDGMAKNIQYF
D: TRBD2; V: TRBV3-1; size: few; J: TRBJ2-5; DNA: TGTGCCAGCAACGGGGGGGCGGGAATTCAAGAGACCCAGTACTTC; CDR3: CASNGGAGIQETQYF
D: TRBD2; V: TRBV20-1; size: many; J: TRBJ2-1; DNA: TGCAGTGCCCGGTCCCAGCGGGGGGGTTGGGATGAGCAGTTCTTC; CDR3: CSARSQRGGWDEQFF
D: .; V: TRBV2; size: .; J: TRBJ2-3; DNA: TGTGCCAGCACCCGAGAGCGGGATACGCAGTATTTT; CDR3: CASTRERDTQYF
D: TRBD1; V: TRBV10-2; size: .; J: TRBJ2-3; DNA: TGCGCCAGCAGTGAGGACAGGGCAGCAGATACGCAGTATTTT; CDR3: CASSEDRAADTQYF
D: .; V: TRBV20-1; size: many; J: TRBJ2-3; DNA: TGCAGTGCTAGAGAAAGTGGAGATACGCAGTATTTT; CDR3: CSARESGDTQYF
D: TRBD2; V: TRBV15; size: once; J: TRBJ2-1; DNA: TGTGCCACCAGCGCAACGCTAGCGGGGGGGATAAATGAGCAGTTCTTC; CDR3: CATSATLAGGINEQFF
D: .; V: TRBV18; size: .; J: TRBJ2-6; DNA: TGTGCCAGCTCAAACCAGGATCCCGGGGCCAACGTCCTGACTTTC; CDR3: CASSNQDPGANVLTF
D: .; V: TRBV19; size: .; J: TRBJ1-4; DNA: TGTGCCAGCAGTATGGGCAGGATTAATGAAAAACTGTTTTTT; CDR3: CASSMGRINEKLFF
D: .; V: TRBV12-3/TRBV12-4; size: .; J: TRBJ1-1; DNA: TGTGCCAGCAGCGGGGGCCCGGGCACTGAAGCTTTCTTT; CDR3: CASSGGPGTEAFF
D: .; V: TRBV2; size: .; J: TRBJ2-1; DNA: TGTGCCAGCAGTGAACAGGCCCTAGGCAATGAGCAGTTCTTC; CDR3: CASSEQALGNEQFF
D: TRBD1; V: TRBV12-3/TRBV12-4; size: few; J: TRBJ1-1; DNA: TGTGCCAGCAGTCCCGGGGGGACAGGGGGCGTTGAAGCTTTCTTT; CDR3: CASSPGGTGGVEAFF
D: .; V: TRBV14; size: .; J: TRBJ2-2; DNA: TGTGCCAGCAGCCTCAATGGCGGGGAGCTGTTTTTT; CDR3: CASSLNGGELFF
D: .; V: TRBV20-1; size: .; J: TRBJ2-5; DNA: TGCAGTGGTCAGAGAGTGGATTGGGAGACCCAGTACTTC; CDR3: CSGQRVDWETQYF
D: .; V: TRBV5-1; size: few; J: TRBJ2-6; DNA: TGCGCCAGCAGCTTGGGTATCGGGTACTCTGGGGCCAACGTCCTGACTTTC; CDR3: CASSLGIGYSGANVLTF
D: TRBD2; V: TRBV20-1; size: .; J: TRBJ2-3; DNA: TGCAGTGCTAGAGATCCTAATAGCGGGGGGCCCACGCAGTATTTT; CDR3: CSARDPNSGGPTQYF
D: .; V: TRBV24-1; size: few; J: TRBJ1-5; DNA: TGTGCCACCAGTGATTCCACAGGGAGGGATCAGCCCCAGCATTTT; CDR3: CATSDSTGRDQPQHF
D: TRBD2; V: TRBV27; size: .; J: TRBJ2-3; DNA: TGTGCCAGCAGTCCACTAAACTTAGCGGGGGGGCCCGGCACAGATACGCAGTATTTT; CDR3: CASSPLNLAGGPGTDTQYF
D: .; V: TRBV3-1; size: .; J: TRBJ1-2; DNA: TGTGCCAGCAGCCAAGATCGCAGCTACTATGGCTACACCTTC; CDR3: CASSQDRSYYGYTF
D: .; V: TRBV6-5; size: .; J: TRBJ1-6; DNA: TGTGCCAGCAGTTACGTCGTCAGAAATTCACCCCTCCACTTT; CDR3: CASSYVVRNSPLHF
D: .; V: TRBV20-1; size: .; J: TRBJ1-2; DNA: TGCAGTGCTAGAGAAAATATCATGTCGACAAACAACTATGGCTACACCTTC; CDR3: CSARENIMSTNNYGYTF
D: .; V: TRBV5-5; size: .; J: TRBJ1-4; DNA: TGTGCCAGCAGCTTCGGGACTCCTAATGAAAAACTGTTTTTT; CDR3: CASSFGTPNEKLFF
D: .; V: TRBV11-3; size: .; J: TRBJ2-1; DNA: TGTGCCAGCAGCTTAGACGTGGGTCCGTACAATGAGCAGTTCTTC; CDR3: CASSLDVGPYNEQFF